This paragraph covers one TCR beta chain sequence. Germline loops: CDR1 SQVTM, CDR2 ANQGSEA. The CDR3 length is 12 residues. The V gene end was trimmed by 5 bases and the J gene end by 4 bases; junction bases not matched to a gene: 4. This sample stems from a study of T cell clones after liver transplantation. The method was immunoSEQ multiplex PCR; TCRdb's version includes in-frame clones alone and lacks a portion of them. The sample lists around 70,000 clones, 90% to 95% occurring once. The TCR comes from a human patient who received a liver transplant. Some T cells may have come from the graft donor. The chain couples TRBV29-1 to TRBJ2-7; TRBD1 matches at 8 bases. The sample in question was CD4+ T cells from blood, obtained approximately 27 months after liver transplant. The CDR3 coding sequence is TGCAGCGTTAGGACAGGGAGGTACGAGCAGTACTTC. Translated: CSVRTGRYEQYF.